Below are 23 T cell receptor beta chains sequenced from a single sample in a study of blood T cell repertoires in COVID-19. Assay: immunoSEQ multiplex PCR; the TCRdb copy retains only in-frame clones and omits some. The data hold a few hundred thousand clones, with about 87% observed a single time. Source material: peripheral blood. All receptors derive from a man in his late teens or twenties with COVID-19, enrolled during active disease.

This clone was detected once. The chain has TRBV6-5 and TRBJ1-6; no definite D call. CDR3 size: 12 residues. V shed 5 bases and J shed 5 bases, with 4 bases lying between them. Looked up from germline, CDR1 is MNHEY and CDR2 is SVGAGI. The CDR3 reads CASSQDNSPLHF. The CDR3 bases are TGTGCCAGCAGTCAGGATAATTCACCCCTCCACTTT.

The chain uses TRBV30 and TRBJ1-2; 8 bases align to TRBD1. The V segment lost 2 bases and the J segment 7 bases; nucleotides outside the gene matches: 6. The CDR3 contains 13 residues. Germline CDR1 and CDR2: GTSNPN and SVGIG (reference sequence). The CDR3: CAWSSTGDGGYTF. The CDR3 DNA follows: TGTGCCTGGAGTTCGACAGGGGACGGTGGCTACACCTTC.

The chain is built from TRBV5-1 and TRBJ2-3, with 12 bases identical to TRBD2. Germline trimming cut 3 bases from V and 5 bases from J; bases unmatched to any gene: 4. CDR3 length equals 15 residues. Germline V gene sequence: CDR1 SGHRS, CDR2 YFSETQ. In nucleotides, the CDR3 is TGCGCCAGCAGCTCACTAGCGGGGGGCGGAGATACGCAGTATTTT. Translation gives CASSSLAGGGDTQYF.

V and J are TRBV11-1 and TRBJ2-7; possible D gene TRBD2, 5 bases. V dropped 5 bases and J dropped 4 bases, with 15 bases sitting between them. The germline V gene encodes CDR1 SGHAT and CDR2 FQDESV (reference sequence). This CDR3 region has 14 residues. The CDR3 protein is CASSPRLATYEQYF. The CDR3 DNA reads as TGTGCCAGCAGCCCCCGGCTAGCTACATACGAGCAGTACTTC.

The rearrangement links TRBV5-1 to TRBJ2-4; D is unresolved. V was trimmed by 1 base and J by 3 bases, leaving 14 bases between them. CDR1 and CDR2 (germline): SGHRS, YFSETQ. This CDR3 is 16 amino acids long. This CDR3 is CASSLPQESFKNIQYF. In DNA form, the CDR3 reads TGCGCCAGCAGCTTGCCGCAGGAATCATTCAAAAACATTCAGTACTTC.

The CDR3 here is CASSGGANEQYF. The DNA for the CDR3 is TGTGCCAGCAGCGGCGGGGCTAACGAGCAGTACTTC. V is TRBV9 and J is TRBJ2-7; D might be TRBD2 (6 bases). The CDR3 has 12 residues. Germline CDR1 SGDLS, CDR2 YYNGEE. With 3 bases removed from V and 5 bases from J, the gap between germline ends came to 9 bases.

The chain employs TRBV7-9 and TRBJ1-1; a weak D match, TRBD1 (6 bases). CDR3 length equals 13 residues. Trimming removed 7 bases from V and 1 base from J, with 10 bases in between. The germline V gene encodes CDR1 SEHNR and CDR2 FQNEAQ (reference sequence). The CDR3 DNA follows: TGTGCCAGCAACCTACAGGGGAACACTGAAGCTTTCTTT. It encodes CASNLQGNTEAFF.

This clone was detected only a few times. The chain combines TRBV4-1 with TRBJ1-5, with 11 positions matching TRBD1. Losses at the gene ends were 1 base for V and 1 base for J; bases not matched to a gene: 6. This CDR3 region has 18 residues. Germline assignment: CDR1 MGHRA and CDR2 YSYEKL. The CDR3 here is CASSQADGTGGSNQPQHF. The DNA of the CDR3 is TGCGCCAGCAGCCAAGCTGACGGGACAGGGGGAAGCAATCAGCCCCAGCATTTT.

The J gene is TRBJ2-1, the V gene TRBV7-8; a possible D gene is TRBD2 (6 bases). Germline-derived CDR1 and CDR2 are SGHVS and FQNEAQ. The CDR3 is made up of 14 amino acids. Trimming left V 1 base short and J 11 bases short, with 15 bases between. CDR3 region: CASSLVSRAGKQFF. CDR3 in DNA: TGTGCCAGCAGCTTAGTGAGTAGGGCGGGGAAGCAGTTCTTC. Looking up the rest from reference TRBV7-8 and TRBJ2-1 gives the full variable domain: GAGVSQSPRYKVAKRGQDVALRCDPISGHVSLFWYQQALGQGPEFLTYFQNEAQLDKSGLPSDRFFAERPEGSVSTLKIQRTQQEDSAVYLCASSLVSRAGKQFFGPGTRLTVL.

For the CDR3, the DNA is TGTGCCAGCAGGGGGCCTCCGGGACAGGGTTATGGCTACACCTTC. Translating it yields CASRGPPGQGYGYTF. This rearrangement joins TRBV6-5 to TRBJ1-2; 9 positions agree with TRBD1. The length of the CDR3 is 15 residues. V gave up 6 bases and J gave up 5 bases; unmatched junction bases: 10. Germline CDR1 is MNHEY and CDR2 is SVGAGI.

The chain has TRBV15 and TRBJ2-3, with 8 bases fitting TRBD2. The germline CDR1 and CDR2 sequences are LNHNV and YYDKDF (reference sequence). Germline trimming cut 0 bases from V and 5 bases from J; bases unmatched to any gene: 4. The CDR3 totals 15 residues. The CDR3 reads CATSRDGAGGDTQYF. CDR3 DNA: TGTGCCACCAGCAGAGACGGGGCGGGAGGAGATACGCAGTATTTT.

The chain joins TRBV5-6 to TRBJ1-2; no reliable D call. CDR1 and CDR2 from the germline V gene are SGHDT and YYEEEE. V lost 5 bases to trimming and J lost 0 bases, with 17 bases between them. This CDR3 is built from 16 residues. CDR3 nucleotide sequence: TGTGCCAGCAGTTCGGCCTTCGACGGGACTAACTATGGCTACACCTTC. Translated: CASSSAFDGTNYGYTF.

The chain carries TRBV9 and TRBJ2-7, with D possibly TRBD2 on 6 matching bases. The V and J ends lost 0 bases and 3 bases respectively, with 13 bases between them. Germline V gene sequence: CDR1 SGDLS, CDR2 YYNGEE. The CDR3 is 15 residues long. This CDR3 reads CASSVGPGAHYEQYF. The CDR3 DNA is TGTGCCAGCAGCGTAGGGCCGGGAGCCCACTACGAGCAGTACTTC.

This chain uses TRBV5-1 with TRBJ2-3; 9 bases agree with TRBD2. Germline V gives CDR1 SGHRS, CDR2 YFSETQ. The CDR3 consists of 18 residues. Trimming cost V 4 bases and J 4 bases; bases outside gene matches: 16. DNA of the CDR3: TGCGCCAGCAGCCCTGGCGCGTTTAGCGGGAGATCCCCAGATACGCAGTATTTT. As protein: CASSPGAFSGRSPDTQYF. The whole variable domain, remainder taken from reference TRBV5-1 and TRBJ2-3, is KAGVTQTPRYLIKTRGQQVTLSCSPISGHRSVSWYQQTPGQGLQFLFEYFSETQRNKGNFPGRFSGRQFSNSRSEMNVSTLELGDSALYLCASSPGAFSGRSPDTQYFGPGTRLTVL.

The genes are TRBV2 and TRBJ1-3; D ambiguous. The CDR3 covers 13 residues. The germline V gene encodes CDR1 SNHLY and CDR2 FYNNEI. V gave up 6 bases and J gave up 2 bases, with 8 bases separating them. In nucleotides, the CDR3 is TGTGCCAGCAGGGTCGGGGCTGGAAACACCATATATTTT. Translation: CASRVGAGNTIYF.

V gene TRBV6-5 combines with J gene TRBJ2-3; TRBD1 might be the D (7 bases). Between the trimmed V and J ends, which lost 11 bases and 2 bases, there was a span of 17 bases. The germline V gene encodes CDR1 MNHEY and CDR2 SVGAGI. This CDR3 has 14 amino acids. CDR3 residues: CAGGLQGVTDTQYF. Here the CDR3 DNA reads TGTGCCGGAGGGCTTCAGGGGGTCACAGATACGCAGTATTTT.

The rearrangement joins TRBV5-1 to TRBJ2-2; D perhaps matches TRBD2 (6 bases). V was pared by 1 base and J by 4 bases, with 8 bases between. The CDR3 totals 14 residues. Germline V gene lookup returns CDR1 SGHRS and CDR2 YFSETQ. This chain's CDR3 is CASSLLEGTGELFF. The CDR3 DNA follows: TGCGCCAGCAGCTTGTTGGAGGGCACCGGGGAGCTGTTTTTT.

The chain recombines TRBV6-5 with TRBJ1-2, with D possibly being TRBD1 (6 bases). V was clipped by 6 bases and J by 2 bases, with 16 bases between them. There are 15 residues in the CDR3. CDR1 and CDR2 (germline): MNHEY, SVGAGI. The CDR3 DNA reads TGTGCCAGCAGACGCTCGACAGGAGACAACTATGGCTACACCTTC. It specifies CASRRSTGDNYGYTF.

V is TRBV7-6 and J is TRBJ2-7; the match to TRBD2 covers 8 bases. The V segment lost 4 bases and the J segment 4 bases; nucleotides outside the gene matches: 9. Germline CDR1 is SGHVS and CDR2 is FNYEAQ. There are 15 residues in the CDR3. CDR3 in amino acids: CASSSQSGSPYEQYF. The CDR3 nucleotides read TGTGCCAGCAGCTCACAAAGCGGGAGCCCGTACGAGCAGTACTTC.

The sample holds one count of this clone. V is TRBV5-1 and J is TRBJ2-1; TRBD1 might be the D (5 bases). The length of the CDR3 is 15 residues. The germline CDR1 and CDR2 sequences are SGHRS and YFSETQ. V lost 5 bases and J 6 bases, leaving 18 bases between the germline ends. The CDR3 protein is CASSFQGGRGNEQFF. Here the CDR3 DNA reads TGCGCCAGCAGTTTCCAGGGTGGTCGCGGCAATGAGCAGTTCTTC.

This chain connects TRBV5-1 to TRBJ2-2; tentatively, D is TRBD1 (6 bases). The length of the CDR3 is 16 residues. In germline, CDR1 is SGHRS, CDR2 YFSETQ. V was clipped by 0 bases and J by 1 base, with 10 bases between them. The CDR3 loop reads CASSLATGLNTGELFF. CDR3 nucleotides: TGCGCCAGCAGCTTGGCCACAGGGTTGAACACCGGGGAGCTGTTTTTT.

The chain links TRBV10-1 to TRBJ1-1; 7 bases line up with TRBD1. This CDR3 has 15 amino acids. The trim removed 3 bases at V and 1 base at J, leaving 5 bases unmatched. Germline-derived CDR1 and CDR2 are WNHNN and SYGVQD (reference sequence). The CDR3 coding sequence is TGCGCCAGCAGTGACATGGGACAGCCGAACACTGAAGCTTTCTTT. Protein sequence: CASSDMGQPNTEAFF.

This rearrangement joins TRBV3-1 (or the pseudogene TRBV3-2) to TRBJ1-3; D call uncertain. The CDR3 covers 17 residues. V lost 0 bases and J 3 bases, leaving 15 bases between the germline ends. Germline V gives CDR1 LGHDT, CDR2 YNNKEL (reference sequence). The CDR3 DNA sequence: TGTGCCAGCAGCCAAGATTCTCGAGGAGGGTATGGAAACACCATATATTTT. Translation: CASSQDSRGGYGNTIYF.